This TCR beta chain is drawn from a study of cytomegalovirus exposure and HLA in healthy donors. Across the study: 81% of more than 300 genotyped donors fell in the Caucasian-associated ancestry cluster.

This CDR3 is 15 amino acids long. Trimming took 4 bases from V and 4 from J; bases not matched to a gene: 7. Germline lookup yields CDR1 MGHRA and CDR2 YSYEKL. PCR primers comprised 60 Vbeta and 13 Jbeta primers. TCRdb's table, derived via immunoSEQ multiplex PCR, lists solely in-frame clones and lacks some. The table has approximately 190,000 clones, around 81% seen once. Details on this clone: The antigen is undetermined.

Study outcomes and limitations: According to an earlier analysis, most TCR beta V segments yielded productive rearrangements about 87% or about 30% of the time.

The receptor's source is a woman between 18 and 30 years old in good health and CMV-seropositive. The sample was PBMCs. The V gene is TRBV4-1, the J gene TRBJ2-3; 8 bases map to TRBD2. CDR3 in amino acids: CASSPPGLGSDTQYF. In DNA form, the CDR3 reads TGCGCCAGCAGCCCCCCGGGACTAGGGTCAGATACGCAGTATTTT.